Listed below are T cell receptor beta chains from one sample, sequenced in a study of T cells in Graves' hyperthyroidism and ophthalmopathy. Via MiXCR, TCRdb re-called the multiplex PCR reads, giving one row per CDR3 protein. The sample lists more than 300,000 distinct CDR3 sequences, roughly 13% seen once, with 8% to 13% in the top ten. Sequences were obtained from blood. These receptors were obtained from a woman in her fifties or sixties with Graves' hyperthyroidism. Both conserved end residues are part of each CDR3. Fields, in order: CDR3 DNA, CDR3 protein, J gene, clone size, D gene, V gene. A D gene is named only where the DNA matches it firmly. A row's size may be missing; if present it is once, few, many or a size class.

DNA: TGTGCCAGCAGCTCCTGGACTAGCGGGAACCACTACGAGCAGTACTTC; CDR3: CASSSWTSGNHYEQYF; J: TRBJ2-7; size: many; D: TRBD2; V: TRBV11-2
DNA: TGTGCCAGTAGTAGACGGACAGGGTTCTCTGGAAACACCATATATTTT; CDR3: CASSRRTGFSGNTIYF; J: TRBJ1-3; size: NA; D: TRBD1; V: TRBV19
DNA: TGTGCCAGCAGCCTTAGCGGGAGGGAGGATGAGCAGTTCTTC; CDR3: CASSLSGREDEQFF; J: TRBJ2-1; size: many; D: TRBD2; V: TRBV7-3
DNA: TGTGCCAGCAGGACAGGAGGTTGGGTCCGGACAAGGGGGAGGTATGAGCAGTTCTTC; CDR3: CASRTGGWVRTRGRYEQFF; J: TRBJ2-1; size: many; D: NA; V: TRBV7-2
DNA: TGTGCCAGCAGCCGATCTTCGCGGGGGCGTGTTAGCACAGATACGCAGTATTTT; CDR3: CASSRSSRGRVSTDTQYF; J: TRBJ2-3; size: few; D: NA; V: TRBV4-2
DNA: TGTGCCAGCAGTTTATACCAGAGCACAGATACGCAGTATTTT; CDR3: CASSLYQSTDTQYF; J: TRBJ2-3; size: many; D: NA; V: TRBV27
DNA: TGTGCCAGCAGTTTAGCCGGGACAGGTCATAGGACCCAGTACTTC; CDR3: CASSLAGTGHRTQYF; J: TRBJ2-5; size: many; D: TRBD1; V: TRBV12-3/TRBV12-4
DNA: TGTGCCATCAACCCGGGACAAGGGTACGAGCAGTACTTC; CDR3: CAINPGQGYEQYF; J: TRBJ2-7; size: many; D: NA; V: TRBV10-3
DNA: TGTGCCAGCTCACCGGAACTGATGAACACTGAAGCTTTCTTT; CDR3: CASSPELMNTEAFF; J: TRBJ1-1; size: many; D: NA; V: TRBV18
DNA: TGTGCCAGCGGATTCCTTGAGCAAGAGACCCAGTACTTC; CDR3: CASGFLEQETQYF; J: TRBJ2-5; size: few; D: NA; V: TRBV6-1
DNA: TGCGCCAGCGCCGACAGAAGCACAGATACGCAGTATTTT; CDR3: CASADRSTDTQYF; J: TRBJ2-3; size: NA; D: NA; V: TRBV4-1
DNA: TGTGCCAGCAGCTCCCGACAGCGCACAGATACGCAGTATTTT; CDR3: CASSSRQRTDTQYF; J: TRBJ2-3; size: many; D: NA; V: TRBV13
DNA: TGTGCCAGCAGTTACGGGCTGACACTGACCTACGAGCAGTACTTC; CDR3: CASSYGLTLTYEQYF; J: TRBJ2-7; size: few; D: NA; V: TRBV6-2/TRBV6-3
DNA: TGTGCCAGCAGTGAAGCCCGGGGGCGCGGGACGGTCACCTACGAGCAGTACTTC; CDR3: CASSEARGRGTVTYEQYF; J: TRBJ2-7; size: NA; D: NA; V: TRBV6-1
DNA: TGTGCCAGCAGTGCGGACAGTTTGGGGACCGGGGAGCTGTTTTTT; CDR3: CASSADSLGTGELFF; J: TRBJ2-2; size: many; D: NA; V: TRBV2
DNA: TGTGCCAGCAGCCGACTAGCGACCTCCTACAATGAGCAGTTCTTC; CDR3: CASSRLATSYNEQFF; J: TRBJ2-1; size: many; D: TRBD2; V: TRBV3-1
DNA: TGCAGTGCCCGGGGGACTAGCGGGAGTGACGAGCAGTACTTC; CDR3: CSARGTSGSDEQYF; J: TRBJ2-7; size: NA; D: TRBD2; V: TRBV20-1
DNA: TGTGCCAGCAGTGAATGGGGTAGGACAGGGGCCTGGGAGACCCAGTACTTC; CDR3: CASSEWGRTGAWETQYF; J: TRBJ2-5; size: many; D: TRBD1; V: TRBV6-1
DNA: TGTGCCAGCAGTGAAAGGCCGTTAGATTCACCCCTCCACTTT; CDR3: CASSERPLDSPLHF; J: TRBJ1-6; size: NA; D: NA; V: TRBV2
DNA: TGTGCCAGCAGCCCGACCCCAGCGGGAGTCCCCTACGAGCAGTACTTC; CDR3: CASSPTPAGVPYEQYF; J: TRBJ2-7; size: few; D: TRBD2; V: TRBV11-3
DNA: TGTGCCAGCAGTTACTCGGGGACAGGGGTGGGCGAGCAGTACTTC; CDR3: CASSYSGTGVGEQYF; J: TRBJ2-7; size: NA; D: TRBD1; V: TRBV6-5
DNA: TGTGCCAGCGCCTACAGGGGGCCTTTAACTGAAGCTTTCTTT; CDR3: CASAYRGPLTEAFF; J: TRBJ1-1; size: many; D: TRBD1; V: TRBV28
DNA: TGTGCCAGCAGCGTAGAGGCAGGGGGGCAGCCCCAGCATTTT; CDR3: CASSVEAGGQPQHF; J: TRBJ1-5; size: many; D: TRBD1; V: TRBV9
DNA: TGTGCCAGCAGTTATTCGACAGGGAACTACGAGCAGCACTTC; CDR3: CASSYSTGNYEQHF; J: TRBJ2-7; size: NA; D: TRBD1; V: TRBV6-2/TRBV6-3
DNA: TGTGCCAGCAGCCCCCTGAAGGGCGGGACCCAGCCAGCAGGAGATACGCAGTATTTT; CDR3: CASSPLKGGTQPAGDTQYF; J: TRBJ2-3; size: NA; D: NA; V: TRBV11-2
DNA: TGTGCCAGCAGCTTAGATCGGACAGGGGGCTATGGCTACACCTTC; CDR3: CASSLDRTGGYGYTF; J: TRBJ1-2; size: many; D: TRBD1; V: TRBV11-2
DNA: TGTGCCAGCAGCGACACAGGGAACACTGAAGCTTTCTTT; CDR3: CASSDTGNTEAFF; J: TRBJ1-1; size: many; D: NA; V: TRBV6-2/TRBV6-3
DNA: TGTGCTAGTGGCTTACCGGAGGTCACAGATACGCAGTATTTT; CDR3: CASGLPEVTDTQYF; J: TRBJ2-3; size: NA; D: NA; V: TRBV12-5
DNA: TGTGTCAGCAGCCTGGGACAGACCCAGCCCCAGCATTTT; CDR3: CVSSLGQTQPQHF; J: TRBJ1-5; size: NA; D: TRBD1; V: TRBV7-9
DNA: TGTGCCACCAGTGATTGGGGTACGAGCGGGAGCCCTACCTACGAGCAGTACTTC; CDR3: CATSDWGTSGSPTYEQYF; J: TRBJ2-7; size: many; D: TRBD2; V: TRBV24-1
DNA: TGTGCCAGCTCACCACCCGCAGGGGGCTACGAGCAGTACTTC; CDR3: CASSPPAGGYEQYF; J: TRBJ2-7; size: many; D: TRBD1; V: TRBV18
DNA: TGCGCCAGCAGCGTGGGGACAGGTTGGAGGCAAGTGGGGGAGTTCTTC; CDR3: CASSVGTGWRQVGEFF; J: TRBJ2-1; size: NA; D: TRBD1; V: TRBV5-1
DNA: TGTGCCAGCAGTGAAGGGACAGGGGAGGAGCAGTACTTC; CDR3: CASSEGTGEEQYF; J: TRBJ2-7; size: many; D: TRBD1; V: TRBV6-1
DNA: TGCAGTGCTAGAACGGGACTAGCGACCGAGCAGTACTTC; CDR3: CSARTGLATEQYF; J: TRBJ2-7; size: many; D: TRBD2; V: TRBV20-1
DNA: TGTGCCAGCAGCTGGACGTCCAATTCACCCCTCCACTTT; CDR3: CASSWTSNSPLHF; J: TRBJ1-6; size: few; D: NA; V: TRBV6-1
DNA: TGCAGTGCTCCGGCGCCGAACACCGGGGAGCTGTTTTTT; CDR3: CSAPAPNTGELFF; J: TRBJ2-2; size: many; D: NA; V: TRBV20-1
DNA: TGTGCCAGCAGTGAAGATGGACAGGGGGTGTACTATGGCTACACCTTC; CDR3: CASSEDGQGVYYGYTF; J: TRBJ1-2; size: many; D: TRBD1; V: TRBV6-1
DNA: TGTGCCACCAGTGATTCAAGGGGGGTTGGCACTGAAGCTTTCTTT; CDR3: CATSDSRGVGTEAFF; J: TRBJ1-1; size: few; D: NA; V: TRBV24-1
DNA: TGTGCCAGCAGTTACCCCTGGCGGGGCGGATACTACAATGAGCAGTTCTTC; CDR3: CASSYPWRGGYYNEQFF; J: TRBJ2-1; size: NA; D: NA; V: TRBV2
DNA: TGCGCCAGCAGCGAGACAGGGGTGGATCAGCCCCAGCATTTT; CDR3: CASSETGVDQPQHF; J: TRBJ1-5; size: NA; D: TRBD1; V: TRBV5-1
DNA: TGTGCCAGCAGCCAAGAAAGCCCACCAGATACGCAGTATTTT; CDR3: CASSQESPPDTQYF; J: TRBJ2-3; size: few; D: NA; V: TRBV3-1
DNA: TGTGCCAGCAGTTACAAGGACAGGCCTGGAAACACCATATATTTT; CDR3: CASSYKDRPGNTIYF; J: TRBJ1-3; size: many; D: TRBD1; V: TRBV6-6
DNA: TGTGCCAGCAGTGTGGCCGGGAATGAAGAACTGTTTTTT; CDR3: CASSVAGNEELFF; J: TRBJ1-4; size: few; D: NA; V: TRBV6-1
DNA: TGCAGCGCCCGGAGGACAGTCGAGCAGTTCTTC; CDR3: CSARRTVEQFF; J: TRBJ2-1; size: NA; D: NA; V: TRBV29-1
DNA: TGCAGCGTGTCGCGAATTGGAGGCTACACCTTC; CDR3: CSVSRIGGYTF; J: TRBJ1-2; size: many; D: NA; V: TRBV29-1
DNA: TGTGCCAGCAGTTGGGACAGGGGGTGGAGTGGCTACACCTTC; CDR3: CASSWDRGWSGYTF; J: TRBJ1-2; size: NA; D: TRBD1; V: TRBV12-3/TRBV12-4
DNA: TGTGCCAGCAGCCAAGCGACGGGAGCCGGCGATGAGCAGTTCTTC; CDR3: CASSQATGAGDEQFF; J: TRBJ2-1; size: many; D: NA; V: TRBV4-2
DNA: TGCGCCAGCAGCTTAGCGGCAAACTACAATGAGCAGTTCTTC; CDR3: CASSLAANYNEQFF; J: TRBJ2-1; size: few; D: NA; V: TRBV5-1
DNA: TGTGCCAGCAGGGCTAGCGGAGGCTACAATGAGCAGTTCTTC; CDR3: CASRASGGYNEQFF; J: TRBJ2-1; size: NA; D: TRBD2; V: TRBV6-1
DNA: TGTGCCAGCAGCTTGGGGCGACAGAACTATGGCTACACCTTC; CDR3: CASSLGRQNYGYTF; J: TRBJ1-2; size: many; D: NA; V: TRBV5-6
DNA: TGTGCCAGCATCCCCGGACTGGGCTCAAGCTCCTACAATGAGCAGTTCTTC; CDR3: CASIPGLGSSSYNEQFF; J: TRBJ2-1; size: many; D: NA; V: TRBV6-1
DNA: TGCAGCCCGACTCAGACTAGCGGGGGAAACTTCAATGAGCAGTTCTTC; CDR3: CSPTQTSGGNFNEQFF; J: TRBJ2-1; size: many; D: TRBD2; V: TRBV20-1
DNA: TGCGCCAGCAGCTTGGAACTAGCGGGAGCGACGACGAACACCGGGGAGCTGTTTTTT; CDR3: CASSLELAGATTNTGELFF; J: TRBJ2-2; size: many; D: TRBD2; V: TRBV5-1
DNA: TGTGCCAGCAGCGTAGCCAGGGGGCTTCTGCGAGAGACCCAGTACTTC; CDR3: CASSVARGLLRETQYF; J: TRBJ2-5; size: many; D: TRBD1; V: TRBV9
DNA: TGTGCCAGCAGCTTGTCTTTTAGCGGGAGGTCCCTCGCCTACAATGAGCAGTTCTTC; CDR3: CASSLSFSGRSLAYNEQFF; J: TRBJ2-1; size: many; D: TRBD2; V: TRBV7-9
DNA: TGTGCCAGCAGGCAGGACAGGGGCGCTCGTCAGCCCCAGCATTTT; CDR3: CASRQDRGARQPQHF; J: TRBJ1-5; size: NA; D: TRBD1; V: TRBV2
DNA: TGTGCCAGCAGCTTAGCCACCGAACAAGAGACCCAGTACTTC; CDR3: CASSLATEQETQYF; J: TRBJ2-5; size: NA; D: NA; V: TRBV11-3
DNA: TGTGCCAGCAGCTCCGCAGGGGGGGAGACTGAAGCTTTCTTT; CDR3: CASSSAGGETEAFF; J: TRBJ1-1; size: many; D: TRBD1; V: TRBV11-2